The clone carrying this T cell receptor beta chain was seen a few times. Antigen unknown. The sample originates from a study of radiotherapy plus CTLA-4 blockade in lung cancer. General study results and limits: An expansion of tumor-derived TCR clones occurred in blood after radiotherapy plus ipilimumab. How blood T cell clones changed early, along with interferon-beta, reportedly forecast response best.

The CDR3 has 14 amino acids. Germline V gene sequence: CDR1 MNHEY, CDR2 SMNVEV (reference sequence). V lost 8 bases and J lost 6; bases outside the gene matches: 9. Method: immunoSEQ multiplex PCR; TCRdb's copy keeps in-frame clones and lacks some. Of 75,000 to 80,000 clones listed, around nine tenths were seen once; the top ten hold around 0.8%. The receptor comes from a human donor with non-small cell lung cancer who had stable disease on radiotherapy plus ipilimumab. Sequencing used peripheral blood, obtained from a patient treated with radiotherapy plus ipilimumab. The rearrangement joins TRBV27 to TRBJ2-1; 8 bases align to TRBD2. The CDR3 sequence is CASQYGLAGNEQFF. CDR3 in DNA: TGTGCCAGCCAGTATGGGCTAGCGGGCAATGAGCAGTTCTTC.